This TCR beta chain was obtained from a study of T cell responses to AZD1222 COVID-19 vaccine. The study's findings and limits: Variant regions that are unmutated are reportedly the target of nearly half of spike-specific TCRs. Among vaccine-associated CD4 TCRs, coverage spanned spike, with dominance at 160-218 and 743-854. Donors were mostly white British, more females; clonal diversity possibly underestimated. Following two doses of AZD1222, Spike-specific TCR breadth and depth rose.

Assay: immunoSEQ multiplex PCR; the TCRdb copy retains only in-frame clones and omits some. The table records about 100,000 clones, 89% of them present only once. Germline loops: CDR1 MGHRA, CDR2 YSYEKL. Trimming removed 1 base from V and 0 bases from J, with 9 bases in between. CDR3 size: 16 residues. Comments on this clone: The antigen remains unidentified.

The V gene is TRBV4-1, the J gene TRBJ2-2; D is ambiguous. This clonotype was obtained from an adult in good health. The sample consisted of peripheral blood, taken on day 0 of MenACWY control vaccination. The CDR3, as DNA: TGCGCCAGCAGCCAAGTGGCGGTGACGAACACCGGGGAGCTGTTTTTT. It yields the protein CASSQVAVTNTGELFF.